This T cell receptor (beta chain) was sequenced during a study of spatial heterogeneity in lung cancer. About the study: Alpha-chain sequences were detected in numbers that were consistently lower than beta-chain sequences.

Every TCR cDNA molecule carried a tag that served as a unique molecular identifier. MiXCR was run by TCRdb on the 5' RACE reads, yielding one entry per CDR3 protein. The sample includes around 40,000 distinct CDR3 sequences, approximately 5.5% seen only once; the top ten take roughly 10%. Losses at the gene ends were 2 bases for V and 7 bases for J; bases not matched to a gene: 2. The germline gives CDR1 KGHSH, CDR2 LQKENI. The CDR3 has 14 residues. This clonotype was picked up many times. As yet, its antigen is unknown. Time point meaning: sample taken at primary tumor resection. Sequencing of whole RNA from tumor, nontumor lung or frozen PBMC involved no sorting. The donors were approximately 70 patients with non-small cell lung cancer that was early-stage and untreated. Study results and caveats: There were more appearances of ubiquitous expanded tumor TCRs in blood at resection than at follow-up.

V is TRBV18 and J is TRBJ2-7, with TRBD2 identical over 13 bases. This specimen consisted of PBMCs, obtained at surgery. The sequence came from a male donor with early-stage non-small cell lung cancer. The CDR3 nucleotides read TGTGCCAGCTCACCAGGGACTAGCGGGGCAGAGCAGTACTTC. Amino acid sequence: CASSPGTSGAEQYF.